These 4 T cell receptor beta chains were sequenced from one sample in a study of human T cells and chemical hapten exposure. The time point: patch test 1, 2 weeks after DPC sensitization. Indicated treatment: therapeutic diphenylcyclopropenone sensitization with weekly scalp DPC. TCRdb redid the calling of the RACE reads with MiXCR, one entry per CDR3 protein. The sample has 80,000 to 95,000 distinct CDR3 sequences; roughly a tenth are singletons. The material was whole blood, obtained in connection with sensitization to the hapten diphenylcyclopropenone (DPC). All receptors come from a woman aged 45-59 years with alopecia areata. Some clones in this sample may be carry-over from other donors' samples.

This clonotype was recorded many times. This chain joins TRBV20-1 and TRBJ2-7, with TRBD1 identical over 12 bases. V lost 5 bases, J lost 5 bases, and 10 bases stayed unmatched. The CDR3 loop spans 15 amino acids. CDR1 and CDR2 (germline): DFQATT, SNEGSKA (reference sequence). CDR3 amino acids: CSAPPGQGAKDEQYF. For the CDR3, the DNA is TGCAGTGCTCCTCCGGGACAGGGGGCGAAGGACGAGCAGTACTTC.

V is TRBV5-1 and J is TRBJ1-4; the D is unclear. Trimming left V 5 bases short and J 3 bases short, with 14 bases between. From germline, CDR1 is SGHRS and CDR2 YFSETQ. This CDR3 has 15 residues. CDR3 sequence reads: CASSRPGSANEKLFF. In nucleotides, the CDR3 is TGCGCCAGCAGTCGCCCCGGGTCCGCTAATGAAAAACTGTTTTTT.

This chain links TRBV28 with TRBJ2-1, with TRBD2 identical over 15 bases. The CDR3 consists of 16 residues. V was pared by 7 bases and J by 4 bases, with 5 bases of the junction left unmatched. The germline gives CDR1 MDHEN, CDR2 SYDVKM. CDR3 coding DNA: TGTGCCAGCATGGGACTAGCGGGAGGTCAATACAATGAGCAGTTCTTC. Its protein product is CASMGLAGGQYNEQFF.

This clonotype was seen ten or more times. This chain links TRBV27 with TRBJ2-4, with D unresolved. V dropped 6 bases and J dropped 0 bases, with 9 bases sitting between them. CDR1 MNHEY and CDR2 SMNVEV come from the germline V gene (reference sequence). There are 14 residues in the CDR3. The CDR3 sequence is CASSVTAAKNIQYF. The CDR3 region has the DNA TGTGCCAGCAGCGTAACAGCAGCCAAAAACATTCAGTACTTC.